This T cell receptor (beta chain) was recovered during a study of T cell responses to AZD1222 COVID-19 vaccine. Findings and limits, study-wide: Possibly, clonal diversity was underestimated; donors were largely white British and included more females. The CD4 TCRs associated with vaccination extended across spike and predominated at 160-218 and 743-854.

As to this clone: What it binds is not known.

Sequenced by immunoSEQ multiplex PCR; TCRdb stores in-frame clones only, minus some. This sample yields 100,000 to 150,000 clones, of which 90% are seen a single time; 4% to 5.5% belongs to the top ten. This CDR3 has 13 amino acids. Germline V lookup: CDR1 LNHDA, CDR2 SQIVND (reference sequence). The origin of this receptor is an adult in good health. J is TRBJ2-2 and V is TRBV19, with D possibly matching TRBD2 (5 bases). Material: peripheral blood, obtained on day 0 of MenACWY control vaccination. The DNA for the CDR3 is TGTGCAGTGCAGACTCAAGGGAGCGGGGAGCTGTTTTTT. It specifies CAVQTQGSGELFF.